A single sample gave rise to the 13 T cell receptor beta chains below, sequenced in a study of CD8+ T cells in alopecia areata. Once RNA had been extracted, it was reverse transcribed into cDNA to act as the sequencing template. The protocol was immunoSEQ multiplex PCR, while the TCRdb copy is restricted to in-frame clones and leaves out a portion. Here the sample spans some 150,000 clones, about 53% being singletons. The specimen comprised CD8+ T cells sorted from blood, sampled at week 0. These TCRs come from a human donor with alopecia areata.

This clone was counted a few times. Other DNA variants within this sample encode the same CDR3. The chain employs TRBV29-1 and TRBJ2-7, with D possibly matching TRBD2 (5 bases). V shed 2 bases and J shed 4 bases, with 6 bases lying between them. In germline, CDR1 is SQVTM, CDR2 ANQGSEA. This CDR3 is built from 11 residues. This CDR3 is CSVERGYEQYF. CDR3 bases: TGCAGCGTTGAACGGGGTTACGAGCAGTACTTC.

This rearrangement joins TRBV14 to TRBJ1-2; D gene ambiguous. The CDR3 covers 15 residues. CDR1 SGHDN and CDR2 FVKESK come from the germline V gene. V dropped 1 base and J dropped 6 bases, with 15 bases sitting between them. The CDR3 DNA reads TGTGCCAGCAGCCAAGTACCGTCAGGACTTAATGGCTACACCTTC. Residues: CASSQVPSGLNGYTF. Based on the CDR3 plus reference TRBV14 and TRBJ1-2, the full variable domain is EAGVTQFPSHSVIEKGQTVTLRCDPISGHDNLYWYRRVMGKEIKFLLHFVKESKQDESGMPNNRFLAERTGGTYSTLKVQPAELEDSGVYFCASSQVPSGLNGYTFGSGTRLTVV.

The CDR3 loop reads CAWSLGYGHTEAFF. CDR3 nucleotides: TGTGCCTGGAGCCTAGGGTACGGGCACACTGAAGCTTTCTTT. The chain has TRBV30 and TRBJ1-1; D ambiguous. V was pared by 3 bases and J by 3 bases, with 14 bases between. The germline gives CDR1 GTSNPN, CDR2 SVGIG (reference sequence). This CDR3 has 14 residues.

This clone has a handful of counts. The gene calls are TRBV7-2 and TRBJ2-3, with D unresolved. Germline V gives CDR1 SGHTA, CDR2 FQGNSA. Trimming cost V 5 bases and J 2 bases, with 14 bases left between them. The CDR3 sequence is 15 residues long. CDR3 DNA sequence: TGTGCCAGCAGCAAACATCGGGCACACACAGATACGCAGTATTTT. This encodes CASSKHRAHTDTQYF.

The rearrangement uses TRBV7-8 and TRBJ1-1; D might be TRBD1 (6 bases). The CDR3 has 16 residues. CDR1 SGHVS and CDR2 FQNEAQ come from the germline V gene. Trimming pared 0 bases from V and 0 bases from J, leaving 11 bases between. The CDR3 loop reads CASSLAEDSMNTEAFF. CDR3 bases: TGTGCCAGCAGCTTAGCAGAGGACAGTATGAACACTGAAGCTTTCTTT.

The chain links TRBV29-1 to TRBJ2-3, with 12 bases aligning to TRBD2. Germline loops: CDR1 SQVTM, CDR2 ANQGSEA. The CDR3 has 18 residues. J lost 2 bases, V lost 6 bases, and 15 bases had no gene match. The CDR3 bases are TGCAGCGTACTCTGGACTAGCGGGGAACTATTAAACACAGATACGCAGTATTTT. It codes for CSVLWTSGELLNTDTQYF.

This clone has more than one count but fewer than ten. This rearrangement joins TRBV14 to TRBJ2-1; D may match TRBD1 or TRBD2 (5 bases each). This CDR3 comprises 13 residues. Germline assignment: CDR1 SGHDN and CDR2 FVKESK. Between the trimmed V and J ends, which lost 5 bases and 9 bases, there was a span of 14 bases. CDR3 nucleotides: TGTGCCAGCAGCGTCGCGAGGGGTAGTGAGCAGTTCTTC. Amino acids: CASSVARGSEQFF.

As for this clone: Other DNA sequences from this sample encode an identical CDR3 as well. The chain carries TRBV9 and TRBJ2-3, with 7 bases fitting TRBD2. The CDR3 has 14 residues. J was trimmed by 0 bases and V by 2 bases; bases with no gene match: 0. CDR1 is SGDLS, CDR2 YYNGEE, per germline. The DNA of the CDR3 is TGTGCCAGCAGCGTGGGGGGGAGCACAGATACGCAGTATTTT. Translating it yields CASSVGGSTDTQYF.

V gene TRBV4-3 combines with J gene TRBJ2-7, with 9 bases lining up with TRBD1. The length of the CDR3 is 16 residues. Germline lookup yields CDR1 LGHNA and CDR2 YSLEER. The junction had 7 bases not matched to a gene; V was cut back by 0 bases and J by 4 bases. The CDR3 DNA follows: TGCGCCAGCAGCCAAGAATTGACAGGGGGTATGTACGAGCAGTACTTC. Its translation is CASSQELTGGMYEQYF.

The chain joins TRBV15 to TRBJ1-6, with a weak D call TRBD1 (5 bases). The CDR3 extends over 13 amino acids. Looked up from germline, CDR1 is LNHNV and CDR2 is YYDKDF (reference sequence). V dropped 4 bases and J dropped 9 bases, with 10 bases sitting between them. The CDR3 spells CATSMGVGSPLHF. The CDR3 DNA reads TGTGCCACCAGCATGGGGGTTGGTTCACCCCTCCACTTT.

This clone was observed a few times. The chain employs TRBV19 and TRBJ1-1, with D perhaps matching TRBD1 (6 bases). The germline V and J ends were trimmed by 10 bases and 3 bases, with 15 bases remaining between them. Germline CDR1 reads LNHDA; CDR2 reads SQIVND (reference sequence). This CDR3 region has 13 residues. The CDR3 sequence: CAIRGRSDTEAFF. The CDR3 DNA reads TGTGCCATCAGGGGACGGTCGGACACTGAAGCTTTCTTT.

This clone appeared a few times. J is TRBJ2-7 and V is TRBV27; D may be TRBD1 (5 bases). Germline CDR1 reads MNHEY; CDR2 reads SMNVEV (reference sequence). The V end was cut by 5 bases, the J end by 4 bases, with 18 bases between. This CDR3 is built from 15 residues. The CDR3 spells CASSRKGQGWYEQYF. The DNA of the CDR3 is TGTGCCAGCAGTCGTAAAGGGCAGGGATGGTACGAGCAGTACTTC.

The chain employs TRBV6-5 and TRBJ2-3; 7 bases match TRBD1. The junction had 4 bases not matched to a gene; V was cut back by 6 bases and J by 1 base. Germline V gene data show CDR1 as MNHEY and CDR2 as SVGAGI. The CDR3 totals 14 residues. The DNA for the CDR3 is TGTGCCAGCAGCCCTACAGGGGGCACAGATACGCAGTATTTT. It encodes CASSPTGGTDTQYF.